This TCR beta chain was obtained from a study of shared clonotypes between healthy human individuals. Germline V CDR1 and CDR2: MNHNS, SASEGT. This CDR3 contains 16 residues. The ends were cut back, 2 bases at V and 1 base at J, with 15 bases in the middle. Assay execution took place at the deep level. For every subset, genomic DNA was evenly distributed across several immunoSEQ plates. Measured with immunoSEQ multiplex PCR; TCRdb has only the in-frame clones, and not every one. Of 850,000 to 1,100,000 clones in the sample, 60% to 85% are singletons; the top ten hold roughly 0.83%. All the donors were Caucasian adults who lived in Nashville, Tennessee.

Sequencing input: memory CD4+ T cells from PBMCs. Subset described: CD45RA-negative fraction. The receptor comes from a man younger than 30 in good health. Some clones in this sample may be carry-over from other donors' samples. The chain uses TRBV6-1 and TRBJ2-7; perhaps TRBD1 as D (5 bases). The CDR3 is CASSEWGNSPSYEQYF. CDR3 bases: TGTGCCAGCAGTGAATGGGGCAACTCGCCGTCCTACGAGCAGTACTTC.